This T cell receptor beta chain came from a study of cytomegalovirus exposure and HLA in healthy donors. Study-wide findings and caveats: In vitro work confirmed that a few CMV-associated chains recognize CMV antigens.

The germline CDR1 and CDR2 sequences are LGHNA and YNFKEQ. V dropped 1 base and J dropped 5 bases, with 5 bases sitting between them. This CDR3 region has 13 residues. The PCR employed 60 Vbeta primers together with 13 Jbeta primers. Clones were read by immunoSEQ multiplex PCR, and TCRdb kept only the in-frame ones, dropping some. Of 90,000 to 140,000 clones in the sample, roughly three quarters were seen once. This clone has more than one count but fewer than ten. Its target is unknown. V usage is TRBV4-2 and J usage is TRBJ2-2; the D gene is possibly TRBD2 (5 bases). The receptor was isolated from a man aged 40-49 years in good health and CMV-seronegative. Material for sequencing was PBMCs. The CDR3 loop reads CASSQGGTGELFF. In DNA form, the CDR3 reads TGTGCCAGCAGCCAAGGAGGGACCGGGGAGCTGTTTTTT.